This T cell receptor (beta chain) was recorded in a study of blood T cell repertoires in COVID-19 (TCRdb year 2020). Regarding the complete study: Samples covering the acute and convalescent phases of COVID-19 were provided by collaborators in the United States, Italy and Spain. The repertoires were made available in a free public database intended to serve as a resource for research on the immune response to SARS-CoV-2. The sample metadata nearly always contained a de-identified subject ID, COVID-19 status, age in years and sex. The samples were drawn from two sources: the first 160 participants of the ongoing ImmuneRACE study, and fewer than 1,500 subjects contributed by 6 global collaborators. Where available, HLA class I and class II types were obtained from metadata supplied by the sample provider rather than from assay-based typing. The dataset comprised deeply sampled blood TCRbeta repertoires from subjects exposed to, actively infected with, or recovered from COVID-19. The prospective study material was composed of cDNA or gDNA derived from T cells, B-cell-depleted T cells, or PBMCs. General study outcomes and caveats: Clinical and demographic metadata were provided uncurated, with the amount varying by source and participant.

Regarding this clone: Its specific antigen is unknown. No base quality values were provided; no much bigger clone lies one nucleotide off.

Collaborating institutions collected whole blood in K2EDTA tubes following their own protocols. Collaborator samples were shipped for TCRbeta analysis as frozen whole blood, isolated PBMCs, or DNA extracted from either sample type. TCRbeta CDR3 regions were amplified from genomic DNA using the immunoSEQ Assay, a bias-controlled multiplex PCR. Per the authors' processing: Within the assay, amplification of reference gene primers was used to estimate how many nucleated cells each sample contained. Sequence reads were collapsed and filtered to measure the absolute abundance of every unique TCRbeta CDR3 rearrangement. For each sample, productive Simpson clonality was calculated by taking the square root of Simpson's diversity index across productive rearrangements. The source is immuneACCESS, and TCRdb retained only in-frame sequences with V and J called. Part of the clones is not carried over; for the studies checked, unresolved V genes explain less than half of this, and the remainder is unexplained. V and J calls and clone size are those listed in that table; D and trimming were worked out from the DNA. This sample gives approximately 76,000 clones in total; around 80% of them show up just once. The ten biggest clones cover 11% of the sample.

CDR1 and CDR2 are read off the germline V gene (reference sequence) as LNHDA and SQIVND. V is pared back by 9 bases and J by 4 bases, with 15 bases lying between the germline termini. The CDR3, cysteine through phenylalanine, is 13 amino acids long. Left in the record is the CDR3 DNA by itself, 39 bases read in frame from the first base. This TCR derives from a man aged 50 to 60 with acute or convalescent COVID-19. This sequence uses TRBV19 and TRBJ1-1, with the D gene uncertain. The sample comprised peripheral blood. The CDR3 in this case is CASPRPSGTEAFF. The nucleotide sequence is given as TGTGCCAGCCCAAGACCGTCGGGCACTGAAGCTTTCTTT.